This T cell receptor (beta chain) comes out of a study of T cells expressing NK-cell markers. Turning to the study itself: Sequenced donors, eight in total, included seven who were HCMV-seropositive and one who was seronegative.

TCRdb derives one entry per CDR3 protein from the 5' RACE reads, leaving out DNA. The sample data list 120,000 to 150,000 distinct CDR3 sequences. Per the germline V gene, CDR1 is SNHLY and CDR2 is FYNNEI. The CDR3 covers 18 residues. The clonotype was recovered from a man younger than 35 in good health. The sample consisted of blood T cells: a sorted CD56 or NKG2C T cell subset, CD4+ or CD8+ T cells, or bulk PBMC T cells (not recorded which). V is TRBV2 and J is TRBJ2-1; absent DNA, TCRdb's TRBD2 call cannot be checked. CDR3: CASSEMALLADSYNEQFF.